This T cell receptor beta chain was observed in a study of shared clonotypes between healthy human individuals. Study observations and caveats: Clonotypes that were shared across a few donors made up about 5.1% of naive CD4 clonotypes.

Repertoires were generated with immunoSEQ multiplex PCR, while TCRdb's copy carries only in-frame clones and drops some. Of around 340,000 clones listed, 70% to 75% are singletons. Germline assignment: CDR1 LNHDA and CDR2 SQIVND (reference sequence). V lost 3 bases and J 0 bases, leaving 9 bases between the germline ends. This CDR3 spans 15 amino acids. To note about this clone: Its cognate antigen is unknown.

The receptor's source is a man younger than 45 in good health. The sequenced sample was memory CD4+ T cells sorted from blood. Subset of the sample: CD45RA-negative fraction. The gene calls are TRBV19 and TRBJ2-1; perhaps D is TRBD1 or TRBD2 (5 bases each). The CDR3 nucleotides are TGTGCCAGTAGTATGTTGAGGGGCTCCTACAATGAGCAGTTCTTC. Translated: CASSMLRGSYNEQFF.